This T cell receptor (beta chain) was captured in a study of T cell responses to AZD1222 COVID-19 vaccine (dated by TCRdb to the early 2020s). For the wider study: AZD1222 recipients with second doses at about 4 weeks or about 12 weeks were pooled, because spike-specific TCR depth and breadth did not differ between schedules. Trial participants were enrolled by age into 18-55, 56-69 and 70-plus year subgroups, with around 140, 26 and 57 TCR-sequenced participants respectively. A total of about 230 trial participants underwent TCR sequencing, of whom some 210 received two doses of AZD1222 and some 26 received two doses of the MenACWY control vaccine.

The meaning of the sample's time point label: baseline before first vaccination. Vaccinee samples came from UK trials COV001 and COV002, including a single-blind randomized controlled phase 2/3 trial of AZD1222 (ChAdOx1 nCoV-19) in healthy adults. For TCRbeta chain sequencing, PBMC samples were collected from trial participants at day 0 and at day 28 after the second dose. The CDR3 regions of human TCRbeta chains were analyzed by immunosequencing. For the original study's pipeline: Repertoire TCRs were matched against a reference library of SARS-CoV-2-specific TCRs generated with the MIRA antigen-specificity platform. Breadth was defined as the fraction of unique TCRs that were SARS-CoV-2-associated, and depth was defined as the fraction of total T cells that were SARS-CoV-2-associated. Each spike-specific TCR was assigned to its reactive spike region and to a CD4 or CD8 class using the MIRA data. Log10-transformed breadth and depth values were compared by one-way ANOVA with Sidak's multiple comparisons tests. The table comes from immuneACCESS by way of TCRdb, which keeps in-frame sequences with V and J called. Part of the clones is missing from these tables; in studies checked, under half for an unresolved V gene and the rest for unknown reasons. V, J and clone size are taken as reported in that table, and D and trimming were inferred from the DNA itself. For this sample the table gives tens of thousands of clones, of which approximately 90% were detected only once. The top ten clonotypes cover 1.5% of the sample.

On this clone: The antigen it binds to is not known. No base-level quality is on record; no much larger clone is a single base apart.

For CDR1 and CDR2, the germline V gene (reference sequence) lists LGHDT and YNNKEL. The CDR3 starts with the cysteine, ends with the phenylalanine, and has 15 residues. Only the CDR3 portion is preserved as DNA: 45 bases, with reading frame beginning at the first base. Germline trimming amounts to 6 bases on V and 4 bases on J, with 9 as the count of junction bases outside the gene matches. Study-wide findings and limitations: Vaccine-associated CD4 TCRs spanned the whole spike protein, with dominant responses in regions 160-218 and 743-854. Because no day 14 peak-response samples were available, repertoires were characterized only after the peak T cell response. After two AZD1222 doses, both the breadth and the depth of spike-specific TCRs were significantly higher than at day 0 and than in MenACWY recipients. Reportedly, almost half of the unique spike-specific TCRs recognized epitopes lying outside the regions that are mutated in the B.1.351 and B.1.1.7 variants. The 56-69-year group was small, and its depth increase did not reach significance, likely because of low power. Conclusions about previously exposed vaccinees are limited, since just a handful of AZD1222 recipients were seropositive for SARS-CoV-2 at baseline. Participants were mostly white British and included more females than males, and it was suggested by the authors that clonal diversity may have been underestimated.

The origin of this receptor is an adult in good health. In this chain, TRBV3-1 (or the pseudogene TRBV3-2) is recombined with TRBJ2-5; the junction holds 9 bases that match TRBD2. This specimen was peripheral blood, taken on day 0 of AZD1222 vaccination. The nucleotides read TGTGCCAGCAGTCCGGGGGGACTAGCTTCAGAGACCCAGTACTTC. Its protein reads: CASSPGGLASETQYF.